A selection of T cell receptor beta chains follows, all from one sample in a study of cytomegalovirus exposure and HLA in healthy donors. Profiling relied on immunoSEQ multiplex PCR, and the TCRdb table lists in-frame clones only, not all of them. The sample carries under 200,000 clones, roughly four fifths recorded once. The material sequenced was PBMCs. The receptors were gathered from a woman aged 18-35 years in good health and CMV-seronegative. Each CDR3 is given with its conserved first and last residue. D genes are given only for firm matches. Size values are once, few and many counts, or a class for expanded clones, and some rows have none.

cdr3_aa: CASSLTGEGIGKLFF
cdr3_nt: TGTGCCAGCAGCTTGACCGGGGAAGGAATAGGGAAACTGTTTTTT
j_call: TRBJ1-4
v_call: TRBV7-9
d_call: NA
clone_size: NA

cdr3_aa: CASSLRPDSYLSYEQYF
cdr3_nt: TGTGCCAGCAGTTTACGCCCCGATTCCTACCTCTCCTACGAGCAGTACTTC
j_call: TRBJ2-7
v_call: TRBV27
d_call: NA
clone_size: NA

cdr3_aa: CASSRSEISNQPQHF
cdr3_nt: TGTGCCAGCAGCCGGAGTGAGATTAGCAATCAGCCCCAGCATTTT
j_call: TRBJ1-5
v_call: TRBV28
d_call: NA
clone_size: NA

cdr3_aa: CASSLVAGMRTDTQYF
cdr3_nt: TGCGCCAGCAGCTTGGTAGCGGGGATGCGGACAGATACGCAGTATTTT
j_call: TRBJ2-3
v_call: TRBV5-1
d_call: TRBD2
clone_size: NA

cdr3_aa: CARSFRINGYTF
cdr3_nt: TGTGCCAGAAGCTTCCGTATAAATGGCTACACCTTC
j_call: TRBJ1-2
v_call: TRBV5-3
d_call: NA
clone_size: few

cdr3_aa: CASSEGTGPSTF
cdr3_nt: TGTGCCAGCAGCGAGGGGACAGGGCCCTCCACCTTC
j_call: TRBJ1-2
v_call: TRBV9
d_call: TRBD1
clone_size: NA

cdr3_aa: CASSARVAGANVLTF
cdr3_nt: TGTGCCAGTAGTGCGAGGGTAGCTGGGGCCAACGTCCTGACTTTC
j_call: TRBJ2-6
v_call: TRBV19
d_call: NA
clone_size: once

cdr3_aa: CASAAQKGEETQYF
cdr3_nt: TGTGCCAGTGCAGCTCAGAAGGGGGAAGAGACCCAGTACTTC
j_call: TRBJ2-5
v_call: TRBV7-7
d_call: NA
clone_size: NA

cdr3_aa: CASSLSYDNEQFF
cdr3_nt: TGTGCCAGCAGTTTGTCCTACGACAATGAGCAGTTCTTC
j_call: TRBJ2-1
v_call: TRBV28
d_call: NA
clone_size: NA

cdr3_aa: CASSKGAGGDEQFF
cdr3_nt: TGTGCCAGCTCTAAAGGGGCAGGTGGCGATGAGCAGTTCTTC
j_call: TRBJ2-1
v_call: TRBV2
d_call: NA
clone_size: NA

cdr3_aa: CASSLSTRNEQFF
cdr3_nt: TGTGCCAGCAGTTTATCTACTAGGAATGAGCAGTTCTTC
j_call: TRBJ2-1
v_call: TRBV27
d_call: NA
clone_size: NA

cdr3_aa: CASSGGYRVSQETQYF
cdr3_nt: TGTGCCAGCAGTGGGGGATACAGGGTATCCCAAGAGACCCAGTACTTC
j_call: TRBJ2-5
v_call: TRBV25-1
d_call: NA
clone_size: NA

cdr3_aa: CASSYSGLAGYNEQFF
cdr3_nt: TGTGCCAGCAGTTACTCGGGGCTAGCGGGATACAATGAGCAGTTCTTC
j_call: TRBJ2-1
v_call: TRBV6-5
d_call: TRBD2
clone_size: NA

cdr3_aa: CARALERQGARNTEAFF
cdr3_nt: TGTGCCAGAGCTCTAGAAAGACAGGGGGCTAGGAACACTGAGGCTTTCTTT
j_call: TRBJ1-1
v_call: TRBV5-3
d_call: TRBD1
clone_size: NA

cdr3_aa: CASTRGGTASTDTQYF
cdr3_nt: TGCGCCAGCACCCGGGGGGGGACAGCTAGCACAGATACGCAGTATTTT
j_call: TRBJ2-3
v_call: TRBV5-1
d_call: NA
clone_size: NA

cdr3_aa: CASSPPSLVHEQYF
cdr3_nt: TGTGCCAGCTCACCACCGAGCCTTGTCCACGAGCAGTACTTC
j_call: TRBJ2-7
v_call: TRBV18
d_call: NA
clone_size: NA

cdr3_aa: CASSNTGDEQYF
cdr3_nt: TGCGCCAGCAGCAATACAGGGGACGAGCAGTACTTC
j_call: TRBJ2-7
v_call: TRBV4-1
d_call: TRBD1
clone_size: NA